This TCR beta chain was captured in a study of T cell responses to AZD1222 COVID-19 vaccine. Study background: Combined were second doses at about 4 or about 12 weeks.

Data came from immunoSEQ multiplex PCR; TCRdb stores just in-frame clones and leaves some out. The repertoire holds 100,000 to 150,000 clones, 87% seen once, with around 9.3% in the top ten. With V trimmed by 2 bases and J by 5 bases, 2 bases remained unmatched. Germline V gene sequence: CDR1 GTSNPN, CDR2 SVGIG (reference sequence). The CDR3 extends over 12 amino acids. Findings of the study overall: Spike-specific TCR breadth and depth both grew after two AZD1222 doses. Repertoires were sampled only after the peak T cell response.

Note on this clone: The antigen is unknown.

The chain carries TRBV30 and TRBJ2-5; 7 bases fit TRBD2. This TCR came from an adult in good health. The sequencing used peripheral blood, collected on day 0 of AZD1222 vaccination. CDR3 in amino acids: CAWSRGEETQYF. DNA of the CDR3: TGTGCCTGGAGTCGGGGGGAGGAGACCCAGTACTTC.